Presented here are 30 T cell receptor beta chains from one specimen sequenced in a study of cytotoxic CD8 clonotypes in ibrutinib-treated CLL. TCRdb's copy holds only in-frame clones and misses some; the assay was immunoSEQ multiplex PCR. The data show under 200,000 clones, roughly 80% seen once. The starting material was PBMCs, obtained after 12 months of ibrutinib treatment. The receptors stem from a human donor with chronic lymphocytic leukemia.

The rearrangement links TRBV27 to TRBJ2-1; 7 bases align to TRBD2. CDR1 MNHEY and CDR2 SMNVEV come from the germline V gene (reference sequence). V lost 2 bases, J lost 3 bases, and 4 bases stayed unmatched. The CDR3 runs to 15 residues. CDR3 DNA: TGTGCCAGCAGTTTAATGGCGGGAGTCTACAATGAGCAGTTCTTC. It codes for CASSLMAGVYNEQFF.

The rearrangement links TRBV29-1 to TRBJ2-1; 10 bases line up with TRBD2. Trimming at V came to 6 bases and at J to 0 bases, leaving 11 bases not matched to a gene. The CDR3 is 17 residues long. Per the germline V gene, CDR1 is SQVTM and CDR2 is ANQGSEA. CDR3 protein: CSVGEREGRSSYNEQFF. The CDR3 DNA follows: TGCAGCGTGGGGGAGCGGGAGGGACGAAGCTCCTACAATGAGCAGTTCTTC.

J is TRBJ1-1 and V is TRBV30; D perhaps matches TRBD1 (5 bases). The CDR3 totals 15 residues. Germline V lookup: CDR1 GTSNPN, CDR2 SVGIG (reference sequence). The V end lost 3 bases, the J end lost 1 base, and 15 bases lay between the germline ends. CDR3 sequence (DNA): TGTGCCTGGAGGACTCCACGCGGGGGGAACACTGAAGCTTTCTTT. Protein sequence: CAWRTPRGGNTEAFF.

V and J are TRBV7-2 and TRBJ1-5, with D maybe TRBD1 (6 bases). This CDR3 contains 15 residues. Trimming removed 5 bases from V and 6 bases from J, with 17 bases in between. CDR1 is SGHTA and CDR2 is FQGNSA in the germline V gene. CDR3 loop: CASSQAGGRAQPQHF. For the CDR3, the DNA is TGTGCCAGCAGCCAGGCCGGGGGGCGAGCTCAGCCCCAGCATTTT.

The rearrangement joins TRBV25-1 to TRBJ1-2; no clear D gene. V was cut by 5 bases and J by 4 bases, with 11 bases left in between. The germline gives CDR1 MGHDK, CDR2 SYGVNS. CDR3 size: 13 residues. This chain's CDR3 is CASSRTGAYGYTF. The CDR3 coding sequence is TGTGCCAGCAGTAGAACGGGAGCCTATGGCTACACCTTC.

The rearrangement joins TRBV4-3 to TRBJ1-1, with D unclear. This CDR3 contains 14 residues. From germline, CDR1 is LGHNA and CDR2 YSLEER. V lost 4 bases to trimming and J lost 6 bases, with 15 bases between them. This CDR3 is CASSPLGSGAEAFF. CDR3 nucleotides: TGCGCCAGCAGCCCCCTGGGATCGGGTGCTGAAGCTTTCTTT.

The chain is built from TRBV27 and TRBJ2-7; possibly TRBD2 for D (5 bases). The V and J ends lost 5 bases and 5 bases respectively, with 19 bases between them. Looked up from germline, CDR1 is MNHEY and CDR2 is SMNVEV (reference sequence). CDR3 length: 15 amino acids. This chain's CDR3 is CASSPPGSGEHEQYF. Written as DNA, the CDR3 is TGTGCCAGCAGTCCACCGGGGAGTGGGGAGCACGAGCAGTACTTC.

This chain joins TRBV5-1 and TRBJ2-7; 7 bases map to TRBD1. Germline loops: CDR1 SGHRS, CDR2 YFSETQ. This CDR3 has 18 residues. Unmatched junction bases numbered 20, after V lost 4 bases and J lost 4 bases. CDR3 protein: CASSPAWSGQVMIYEQYF. For the CDR3, the DNA is TGCGCCAGCAGCCCGGCGTGGTCCGGACAGGTTATGATTTACGAGCAGTACTTC.

The rearrangement joins TRBV5-5 to TRBJ2-6, with TRBD1 matching over 10 bases. CDR3 length: 18 residues. Germline values: CDR1 SGHKS, CDR2 YYEKEE (reference sequence). V lost 4 bases and J lost 4; bases outside the gene matches: 11. As DNA, the CDR3 is TGTGCCAGCAGCCCCGGGGACAGGGGAGCGGCCGGGGCCAACGTCCTGACTTTC. This sequence encodes CASSPGDRGAAGANVLTF.

The V call is TRBV15, the J call TRBJ2-3, with TRBD2 matching 13 bases. Germline trimming cut 0 bases from V and 6 bases from J; bases unmatched to any gene: 3. The CDR3 sequence is 16 residues long. Germline V gives CDR1 LNHNV, CDR2 YYDKDF (reference sequence). CDR3 sequence: CATSRELAGGTDTQYF. CDR3 nucleotide sequence: TGTGCCACCAGCAGAGAACTAGCGGGAGGGACCGATACGCAGTATTTT.

The rearrangement uses TRBV5-1 and TRBJ2-1; D assignment may be TRBD1 or TRBD2 (6 bases each). The CDR3 loop spans 15 amino acids. Trimming stripped 5 bases from V and 0 bases from J, with 12 bases between. CDR1 is SGHRS, CDR2 YFSETQ, per germline. The CDR3 bases are TGCGCCAGCAGACCGGGGGCGAGCTCCTACAATGAGCAGTTCTTC. As protein: CASRPGASSYNEQFF.

The chain is built from TRBV6-6 and TRBJ2-7, with 7 bases fitting TRBD1. This CDR3 contains 14 residues. Per germline, CDR1 MNHNY and CDR2 SVGAGI (reference sequence). J was trimmed by 3 bases and V by 3 bases; bases with no gene match: 5. DNA for the CDR3: TGTGCCAGCAGTTATCTCGGGGACAGCTACGAGCAGTACTTC. Amino acids: CASSYLGDSYEQYF.

The V gene is TRBV28, the J gene TRBJ2-5, with 7 bases lining up with TRBD2. The assigned J gene may be wrong: the sequence end matches TRBJ2-7 better. Germline V gene lookup returns CDR1 MDHEN and CDR2 SYDVKM. This CDR3 has 14 residues. This CDR3 reads CASSFSGGRYEQYF. DNA for the CDR3: TGTGCCAGCAGTTTTTCGGGGGGTAGGTACGAGCAGTACTTC.

The chain is built from TRBV19 and TRBJ2-6, with 9 bases lining up with TRBD1. Germline V lookup: CDR1 LNHDA, CDR2 SQIVND (reference sequence). The CDR3 runs to 16 residues. V lost 7 bases to trimming and J lost 1 base; unmatched junction nucleotides: 5. The DNA of the CDR3 is TGTGCCAGTATACAGGGGGCCGGGTCTGGGGCCAACGTCCTGACTTTC. Protein sequence: CASIQGAGSGANVLTF.

The CDR3 nucleotides are TGTGCCACCAGCAGAGATCCGGGGGGTGTATCTGAAGCTTTCTTT. It codes for CATSRDPGGVSEAFF. V and J are TRBV15 and TRBJ1-1; D is perhaps TRBD1 (5 bases). This CDR3 contains 15 residues. The germline V gene has CDR1 LNHNV and CDR2 YYDKDF (reference sequence). V lost 0 bases and J 6 bases, leaving 14 bases between the germline ends.

The V and J genes are TRBV10-3 and TRBJ1-1; D gene uncertain. The CDR3 runs 14 residues. CDR1 is ENHRY, CDR2 SYGVKD, per germline. Trimming took 10 bases from V and 0 from J, leaving 15 bases between them. The CDR3 here is CASRRKAVNTEAFF. The DNA of the CDR3 is TGTGCCAGCAGAAGAAAGGCGGTGAACACTGAAGCTTTCTTT.

This chain uses TRBV6-6 with TRBJ2-1, with 8 bases lining up with TRBD2. Germline CDR1 MNHNY, CDR2 SVGAGI (reference sequence). The CDR3 runs to 15 residues. V dropped 2 bases and J dropped 8; count of bases not matched to a gene: 8. Here the CDR3 reads CASSYVRGRNHEQFF. DNA for the CDR3: TGTGCCAGCAGTTACGTCCGCGGGAGGAATCATGAGCAGTTCTTC.

This sequence joins TRBV4-2 and TRBJ2-1; 9 bases match TRBD2. This CDR3 region has 15 residues. Germline V gene sequence: CDR1 LGHNA, CDR2 YNFKEQ. V dropped 0 bases and J dropped 6; count of bases not matched to a gene: 3. The CDR3 is CASSQDSGSSNEQFF. DNA for the CDR3: TGTGCCAGCAGCCAAGATAGCGGGAGTAGCAATGAGCAGTTCTTC.

This clone was counted ten times or more. This chain links TRBV6-1 with TRBJ1-6; 8 bases fit TRBD1. The germline CDR1 and CDR2 sequences are MNHNS and SASEGT. This CDR3 spans 16 amino acids. V lost 3 bases and J lost 10; bases outside the gene matches: 11. CDR3 protein: CASSENRDRSSSPLHF. The DNA of the CDR3 is TGTGCCAGCAGTGAGAACCGGGACAGGTCTTCCTCACCCCTCCACTTT.

The chain uses TRBV6-5 and TRBJ2-1; D is ambiguous. Germline V gene lookup returns CDR1 MNHEY and CDR2 SVGAGI. Between the trimmed V and J ends, which lost 8 bases and 10 bases, there was a span of 12 bases. The CDR3 spans 11 residues. The CDR3 DNA reads as TGTGCCAGCGAGTCTAACCGGGAGCAGTTCTTC. This sequence encodes CASESNREQFF.

The rearrangement uses TRBV28 and TRBJ2-4; D is possibly TRBD2 (5 bases). The CDR3 loop spans 16 amino acids. Per germline, CDR1 MDHEN and CDR2 SYDVKM. V was trimmed by 4 bases and J by 3 bases, leaving 16 bases between them. CDR3 DNA: TGTGCCAGCAGTTCCCCGCGGGTGAAACTCAAAAACATTCAGTACTTC. Translation gives CASSSPRVKLKNIQYF.

The rearrangement uses TRBV5-6 and TRBJ2-7, with 8 bases identical to TRBD1. From germline, CDR1 is SGHDT and CDR2 YYEEEE. V lost 4 bases, J lost 3 bases, and 12 bases stayed unmatched. This CDR3 comprises 16 residues. The DNA for the CDR3 is TGTGCCAGCAGCGTAGGGGCAGGGGGCTTGAACTACGAGCAGTACTTC. Its translation is CASSVGAGGLNYEQYF.

This clone was detected only once. The CDR3 bases are TGCGCCAGCAGCGGACTGCTGCTAGCCAAAAACATTCAGTACTTC. It encodes CASSGLLLAKNIQYF. The chain has TRBV4-1 and TRBJ2-4; D might be TRBD2 (5 bases). CDR3 length equals 15 residues. V was cut by 5 bases and J by 0 bases, with 11 bases left in between. Germline assignment: CDR1 MGHRA and CDR2 YSYEKL.

This clone was detected only once. The V and J genes are TRBV5-5 and TRBJ2-7, with D possibly matching TRBD2 (7 bases). The CDR3 covers 15 residues. The ends were cut back, 4 bases at V and 2 bases at J, with 16 bases in the middle. Germline values: CDR1 SGHKS, CDR2 YYEKEE (reference sequence). The CDR3 bases are TGTGCCAGCAGCCTCGGGGGGCCAGGAACCTACGAGCAGTACTTC. Translated: CASSLGGPGTYEQYF.

V and J are TRBV4-2 and TRBJ2-3, with a weak D call TRBD2 (7 bases). This CDR3 spans 16 amino acids. The V gene lost 1 base and the J gene lost 4 bases, with 15 bases spanning the gap. In germline, CDR1 is LGHNA, CDR2 YNFKEQ. Written as DNA, the CDR3 is TGTGCCAGCAGCCAAGCGAAGGGGGGGGCATCAGATACGCAGTATTTT. This translates into CASSQAKGGASDTQYF.

The chain carries TRBV4-1 and TRBJ1-3; no clear D gene. V was shortened by 1 base and J by 0 bases, with 13 bases between the two germline ends. CDR1 and CDR2 from the germline V gene are MGHRA and YSYEKL. The CDR3 runs 17 residues. CDR3 bases: TGCGCCAGCAGCCAAGTCTCCGGGATTGCCTCTGGAAACACCATATATTTT. Translated: CASSQVSGIASGNTIYF.

The genes are TRBV7-9 and TRBJ1-4; D call uncertain. This CDR3 region has 17 residues. Germline-derived CDR1 and CDR2 are SEHNR and FQNEAQ (reference sequence). V gave up 3 bases and J gave up 3 bases, with 17 bases separating them. This CDR3 is CASSFTLPRSSNEKLFF. In nucleotides, the CDR3 is TGTGCCAGCAGCTTCACTTTACCGAGGAGCTCTAATGAAAAACTGTTTTTT.

The chain is built from TRBV28 and TRBJ1-5; D might be TRBD1 (6 bases). CDR1 and CDR2 (germline): MDHEN, SYDVKM. V lost 2 bases to trimming and J lost 1 base, with 9 bases between them. This CDR3 contains 15 residues. The chain's CDR3 is CASSLAGTSNQPQHF. The CDR3 region has the DNA TGTGCCAGCAGTTTAGCCGGGACAAGCAATCAGCCCCAGCATTTT.

The rearrangement links TRBV11-1 to TRBJ2-7; no firm D call. The ends were cut back, 4 bases at V and 2 bases at J, with 12 bases in the middle. The CDR3 is made up of 14 amino acids. The germline V gene encodes CDR1 SGHAT and CDR2 FQDESV (reference sequence). CDR3 sequence: CASSSGSSPYEQYF. For the CDR3, the DNA is TGTGCCAGCAGCTCCGGGTCTAGTCCCTACGAGCAGTACTTC.

The genes are TRBV25-1 and TRBJ2-2, with 10 bases that match TRBD2. CDR1 is MGHDK, CDR2 SYGVNS, per germline. The trim removed 7 bases at V and 7 bases at J, leaving 3 bases unmatched. This CDR3 has 13 amino acids. The CDR3 here is CASTSGRSGELFF. CDR3 in DNA: TGTGCCAGCACTAGCGGGAGAAGCGGGGAGCTGTTTTTT.